This TCR beta chain emerged from a study of identical twins. The CDR3 has 16 amino acids. Germline V gene lookup returns CDR1 MNHEY and CDR2 SMNVEV (reference sequence). V shed 7 bases, J shed 4 bases, and the junction held 9 bases outside the gene matches. Study results and limitations: Beta out-of-frame sequences showed weaker excess twin sharing.

TCRdb called the 5' RACE reads again in MiXCR, with one record for every CDR3 protein. The table records roughly 250,000 distinct CDR3 sequences, about 14% of them present only once. On this clonotype: What it recognizes is unknown.

This TCR derives from a woman aged 18-29 years in good health. Sequenced sample: memory (CD45RO+) T cells sorted from blood. The V call is TRBV27, the J call TRBJ1-6, with 8 bases identical to TRBD1. The CDR3 bases are TGTGCCAGCACCCTGGGACAGGCGGCATATAATTCACCCCTCCACTTT. It specifies CASTLGQAAYNSPLHF.